One and the same sample provided the 15 T cell receptor beta chains below, sequenced in a study of regulatory T cells in long-lasting Graves disease. Described time point: persistent/refractory GD, antithyroid drugs over 5 years with positive TRAb. The authors made the TCR library using RNA they extracted from PBMCs. Arm-PCR of CDR3 regions and iRepertoire HTBI primers were used to build TCR beta libraries. TCRdb fed the multiplex PCR reads into MiXCR, producing one record per CDR3 protein. In the table there are hundreds of thousands of distinct CDR3 sequences, approximately 21% of which are singletons. The starting material was peripheral blood mononuclear cells (PBMCs), obtained when the disease was refractory, from a patient treated with antithyroid drugs. Source of these receptors: a female donor with Graves disease.

The chain uses TRBV7-2 and TRBJ2-6; possible D gene TRBD1, 6 bases. CDR3 size: 17 residues. Germline V CDR1 and CDR2: SGHTA, FQGNSA. V was clipped by 5 bases and J by 3 bases, with 17 bases between them. CDR3 sequence (DNA): TGTGCCAGCAGCCCACAGGGAACGGTCGTTGGGGCCAACGTCCTGACTTTC. Translating it yields CASSPQGTVVGANVLTF.

This clonotype has more than one count but fewer than ten. The rearrangement links TRBV29-1 to TRBJ2-7; D unresolved. V lost 2 bases, J lost 0 bases, and 8 bases lay in between. This CDR3 contains 13 residues. From germline, CDR1 is SQVTM and CDR2 ANQGSEA. As DNA, the CDR3 is TGCAGCGTTGAAAGCGACGTCTCCTACGAGCAGTACTTC. It codes for CSVESDVSYEQYF.

This clonotype was counted ten times or more. The CDR3 spells CASTVDRDDGYTF. DNA of the CDR3: TGTGCCAGCACCGTAGACAGGGACGATGGCTACACCTTC. J is TRBJ1-2 and V is TRBV6-1, with 7 nucleotides matching TRBD1. J was trimmed by 6 bases and V by 7 bases; bases with no gene match: 8. Germline V CDR1 and CDR2: MNHNS, SASEGT. This CDR3 is 13 amino acids long.

V is TRBV30 and J is TRBJ1-6, with 7 positions matching TRBD1. The V gene's germline CDR1 is GTSNPN and CDR2 SVGIG (reference sequence). The J segment lost 6 bases and the V segment lost 3 bases, leaving 2 bases of the junction unmatched. There are 13 residues in the CDR3. Here the CDR3 DNA reads TGTGCCTGGAGCGGACAGGTTAATTCACCCCTCCACTTT. Residues: CAWSGQVNSPLHF. The variable domain in full, with the rest retrieved from reference TRBV30 and TRBJ1-6, is SQTIHQWPATLVQPVGSPLSLECTVEGTSNPNLYWYRQAAGRGLQLLFYSVGIGQISSEVPQNLSASRPQDRQFILSSKKLLLSDSGFYLCAWSGQVNSPLHFGNGTRLTVT.

This clonotype was counted at least ten times. The J gene is TRBJ2-7, the V gene TRBV6-2 or TRBV6-3, with D possibly being TRBD1 (5 bases). V was trimmed by 4 bases and J by 12 bases, leaving 13 bases between them. Germline V lookup: CDR1 MNHEY, CDR2 SVGEGT. The CDR3 contains 11 residues. The DNA for the CDR3 is TGTGCCAGCAGTTTACTGACAGAGTCGTACTTC. Residues: CASSLLTESYF.

This clonotype was seen many times. The rearrangement uses TRBV12-3 or TRBV12-4 and TRBJ1-1; D unclear. This CDR3 spans 12 amino acids. V shed 0 bases and J shed 11 bases, with 10 bases lying between them. CDR3 DNA: TGTGCCAGCAGTTTAGCGGGAAGGTGGGCTTTCTTT. This sequence encodes CASSLAGRWAFF.

The V gene is TRBV6-1, the J gene TRBJ1-1; perhaps TRBD1 as D (5 bases). This CDR3 is built from 15 residues. The V and J ends lost 5 bases and 1 base respectively, with 14 bases between them. Germline CDR1 MNHNS, CDR2 SASEGT. The CDR3 region has the DNA TGTGCCAGCAGTCGTGAAGGGGCTGGGAACACTGAAGCTTTCTTT. Amino acids: CASSREGAGNTEAFF.

This clonotype occurred a few times. This chain links TRBV6-2 or TRBV6-3 with TRBJ1-1, with D unclear. V was pared by 4 bases and J by 6 bases, with 15 bases between. The germline V gene encodes CDR1 MNHEY and CDR2 SVGEGT. CDR3 length: 14 amino acids. The CDR3 DNA reads TGTGCCAGCAGTTGGGTTAGGGAGTTCTCTGAAGCTTTCTTT. This sequence encodes CASSWVREFSEAFF.

This clonotype was seen more than once but under ten times. V gene TRBV28 combines with J gene TRBJ1-5; D is uncertain. CDR3 length: 15 amino acids. Trimming shortened V by 6 bases and J by 3 bases, and 15 bases separated the two germline ends. Germline CDR1 MDHEN, CDR2 SYDVKM. The CDR3 bases are TGTGCCAGCAGCCAAAGGGTGAGCTTCAATCAGCCCCAGCATTTT. This gives the protein CASSQRVSFNQPQHF.

This clonotype was seen more than once but under ten times. The rearrangement links TRBV4-1 to TRBJ1-2, with TRBD1 as a possible D gene (6 bases). V lost 7 bases and J lost 0, with 18 bases in between. Germline loops: CDR1 MGHRA, CDR2 YSYEKL. CDR3 length: 16 residues. CDR3 in DNA: TGCGCCAGCAAAGATTTAGTGGGGGCAGCTAACTATGGCTACACCTTC. Amino acid sequence: CASKDLVGAANYGYTF.

This clonotype was recorded at least ten times. The CDR3 spells CAWTWANVLTF. The CDR3 DNA reads as TGTGCCTGGACGTGGGCCAACGTCCTGACTTTC. The J gene is TRBJ2-6, the V gene TRBV30; D unclear. CDR1 is GTSNPN and CDR2 is SVGIG in the germline V gene (reference sequence). V lost 4 bases and J lost 5, with 3 bases in between. The CDR3 has 11 amino acids.

This clonotype was recorded a few times. The rearrangement links TRBV20-1 to TRBJ1-6; possible D gene TRBD1, 5 bases. Trimming left V 6 bases short and J 8 bases short, with 17 bases between. Germline V gene data show CDR1 as DFQATT and CDR2 as SNEGSKA (reference sequence). The CDR3 has 14 amino acids. The CDR3 region has the DNA TGCAGTGCAAAGACAGCATTTACGGATTCACCCCTCCACTTT. Translated: CSAKTAFTDSPLHF.

This clonotype was seen a few times. The chain carries TRBV20-1 and TRBJ2-7; either TRBD1 or TRBD2 may fit D (5 bases each). Trimming removed 2 bases from V and 4 bases from J, with 12 bases in between. CDR3 size: 13 residues. Germline lookup yields CDR1 DFQATT and CDR2 SNEGSKA (reference sequence). The CDR3 region is CSARPGTLYEQYF. CDR3 sequence (DNA): TGCAGTGCTAGACCTGGGACGTTATACGAGCAGTACTTC.

This clonotype appeared many times. V is TRBV28 and J is TRBJ2-7; 8 bases agree with TRBD2. The trim removed 6 bases at V and 4 bases at J, leaving 8 bases unmatched. CDR1 MDHEN and CDR2 SYDVKM come from the germline V gene. This CDR3 region has 14 residues. The CDR3 reads CASSVGRGEYEQYF. The CDR3 bases are TGTGCCAGCAGCGTCGGGAGGGGGGAATACGAGCAGTACTTC.

The chain has TRBV29-1 and TRBJ1-4; D perhaps matches TRBD1 (5 bases). Trimming shortened V by 1 base and J by 5 bases, and 14 bases separated the two germline ends. The CDR3 sequence is 15 residues long. The germline V gene encodes CDR1 SQVTM and CDR2 ANQGSEA. Here the CDR3 DNA reads TGCAGCGTTGAAGGAGAGTCGGGGGGGAATGAAAAACTGTTTTTT. It yields the protein CSVEGESGGNEKLFF.